Presented here are 19 T cell receptor beta chains from one specimen sequenced in a study of T cell responses to AZD1222 COVID-19 vaccine (TCRdb year 2021). Libraries were constructed by the immunoSEQ multiplex PCR assay. Here the immuneACCESS table is served through TCRdb, limited to in-frame sequences with V and J called. Missing clones are a known gap in these copies; in checked studies unresolved V genes cover under half, and the rest lacks a known reason. The sample table records about 100,000 clones; around 87% of these occur just once. The ten most abundant clones make up around 4.4% of the sample. This specimen's time point label, interpreted: baseline before first vaccination. Sequencing was performed on peripheral blood, taken on day 0 of AZD1222 vaccination. The receptors were gathered from an adult in good health.

CDR3 region: CASSLVAGELFF. The CDR3 region has the DNA TGTGCCAGCAGTTTGGTAGCCGGGGAGCTGTTTTTT. The V gene is TRBV27, the J gene TRBJ2-2; D gene unclear. This CDR3 spans 12 amino acids. The V gene lost 3 bases and the J gene lost 6 bases, with 5 bases spanning the gap. Germline-derived CDR1 and CDR2 are MNHEY and SMNVEV (reference sequence).

J is TRBJ1-3 and V is TRBV7-9; 9 bases fit TRBD1. CDR1 and CDR2 from the germline V gene are SEHNR and FQNEAQ (reference sequence). V lost 3 bases to trimming and J lost 4 bases; unmatched junction nucleotides: 1. The CDR3 extends over 14 amino acids. The CDR3 coding sequence is TGTGCCAGCAGCTTCACAGGGGGCGGAAACACCATATATTTT. Translating gives CASSFTGGGNTIYF.

In its sample, this clone was seen once. This rearrangement joins TRBV20-1 to TRBJ2-3; the D gene is possibly TRBD2 (5 bases). Per the germline V gene, CDR1 is DFQATT and CDR2 is SNEGSKA (reference sequence). V lost 3 bases and J lost 0, with 19 bases in between. The CDR3 is made up of 17 amino acids. CDR3 protein: CSASKFGAGLSTDTQYF. CDR3 sequence (DNA): TGCAGTGCTAGTAAGTTCGGTGCTGGACTGAGCACAGATACGCAGTATTTT.

This chain joins TRBV28 and TRBJ1-2; no clear D gene. Germline loops: CDR1 MDHEN, CDR2 SYDVKM. Trimming removed 6 bases at V and 7 bases at J, with 21 bases between. The CDR3 totals 15 residues. DNA of the CDR3: TGTGCCAGCAGCTTCCCGGAGGGAACTACCTCTGGCTACACCTTC. Translated: CASSFPEGTTSGYTF.

The chain links TRBV2 to TRBJ1-1, with D maybe TRBD1 (6 bases). This CDR3 region has 13 residues. Germline V gene lookup returns CDR1 SNHLY and CDR2 FYNNEI. The V end lost 8 bases, the J end lost 3 bases, and 13 bases lay between the germline ends. CDR3 sequence (DNA): TGTGCCAGCTCGGTGGGGGGCCACACTGAAGCTTTCTTT. This sequence encodes CASSVGGHTEAFF.

This clone appeared a single time. V and J are TRBV28 and TRBJ1-2, with 9 bases aligning to TRBD1. The trim removed 6 bases at V and 4 bases at J, leaving 6 bases unmatched. CDR1 and CDR2 from the germline V gene are MDHEN and SYDVKM. The CDR3 runs to 14 residues. The CDR3 reads CASSPGQGSYGYTF. CDR3 in DNA: TGTGCCAGCAGCCCCGGACAGGGGAGCTATGGCTACACCTTC.

The chain has TRBV6-2 or TRBV6-3 and TRBJ2-7, with 10 bases lining up with TRBD2. V was pared by 6 bases and J by 1 base, with 12 bases of the junction left unmatched. The germline CDR1 and CDR2 sequences are MNHEY and SVGEGT. CDR3 length equals 17 residues. CDR3 nucleotides: TGTGCCAGCAGCCTAATAGCGGGGGGCTTTAGATCCTACGAGCAGTACTTC. Translation gives CASSLIAGGFRSYEQYF.

This clone was seen only once. This chain joins TRBV5-5 and TRBJ2-7; D is perhaps TRBD1 (6 bases). Trimming pared 4 bases from V and 4 bases from J, leaving 12 bases between. CDR1 is SGHKS and CDR2 is YYEKEE in the germline V gene (reference sequence). The CDR3 length is 13 residues. CDR3 in amino acids: CASSLIRGYEQYF. CDR3 nucleotides: TGTGCCAGCAGCCTAATCAGGGGATACGAGCAGTACTTC.

This clone was seen a handful of times. The chain has TRBV6-1 and TRBJ1-4, with TRBD1 matching over 9 bases. V lost 2 bases, J lost 8 bases, and 6 bases stayed unmatched. The CDR3 covers 15 residues. Germline V lookup: CDR1 MNHNS, CDR2 SASEGT. CDR3 nucleotides: TGTGCCAGCAGTGAATCCGGGACAGGGCGGGAAAAACTGTTTTTT. Translating gives CASSESGTGREKLFF.

The chain employs TRBV7-9 and TRBJ1-2; TRBD1 is a possible D gene (5 bases). Germline loops: CDR1 SEHNR, CDR2 FQNEAQ (reference sequence). The CDR3 extends over 17 amino acids. The V and J ends lost 1 base and 3 bases respectively, with 18 bases between them. CDR3 DNA: TGTGCCAGCAGCTTAGTCCTTGGGACCGCTGGATACTATGGCTACACCTTC. Protein product: CASSLVLGTAGYYGYTF.

The gene calls are TRBV6-2 or TRBV6-3 and TRBJ2-2; 8 nucleotides line up with TRBD1. The CDR3 totals 19 residues. Germline loops: CDR1 MNHEY, CDR2 SVGEGT. V lost 0 bases, J lost 4 bases, and 13 bases stayed unmatched. CDR3 nucleotide sequence: TGTGCCAGCAGTTACTCGAGTTACAGGGGGAACCGGGGCACCGGGGAGCTGTTTTTT. It specifies CASSYSSYRGNRGTGELFF.

This clone appeared a few times. The chain carries TRBV6-2 or TRBV6-3 and TRBJ1-6, with no clear D. The CDR3 has 13 amino acids. Germline V gene sequence: CDR1 MNHEY, CDR2 SVGEGT. V dropped 5 bases and J dropped 5 bases, with 7 bases sitting between them. DNA of the CDR3: TGTGCCAGCAGTCAATCTGATAATTCACCCCTCCACTTT. It yields the protein CASSQSDNSPLHF.

J is TRBJ1-1 and V is TRBV5-1, with TRBD1 matching 9 bases. There are 14 residues in the CDR3. Trimming took 6 bases from V and 2 from J; bases not matched to a gene: 5. In germline, CDR1 is SGHRS, CDR2 YFSETQ. CDR3 DNA: TGCGCCAGCAAAGACAGGGGGGAAAACACTGAAGCTTTCTTT. Translating gives CASKDRGENTEAFF.

A few counts support this clone. The chain links TRBV10-3 to TRBJ2-2; D possibly corresponds to TRBD2 (5 bases). In germline, CDR1 is ENHRY, CDR2 SYGVKD. The CDR3 runs 15 residues. V was trimmed by 7 bases and J by 2 bases, leaving 14 bases between them. The CDR3 DNA reads TGTGCCATCACGAGCCGGGGTCTTAACACCGGGGAGCTGTTTTTT. Its protein is CAITSRGLNTGELFF.

This sequence joins TRBV12-5 and TRBJ2-7; D may be TRBD2 (5 bases). Germline-derived CDR1 and CDR2 are LGHNT and FRNRAP. V was cut by 0 bases and J by 0 bases, with 12 bases left in between. The CDR3 is 16 residues long. CDR3 sequence reads: CASGLVLSGSSYEQYF. CDR3 sequence (DNA): TGTGCTAGTGGTTTGGTACTAAGCGGCAGCTCCTACGAGCAGTACTTC.

The chain links TRBV6-6 to TRBJ2-1, with TRBD2 identical over 8 bases. The trim removed 2 bases at V and 6 bases at J, leaving 9 bases unmatched. Germline V gene sequence: CDR1 MNHNY, CDR2 SVGAGI (reference sequence). The CDR3 has 16 amino acids. This CDR3 reads CASSYRGGGPGNEQFF. DNA for the CDR3: TGTGCCAGCAGTTACAGGGGCGGGGGGCCCGGCAATGAGCAGTTCTTC.

The J gene is TRBJ1-5, the V gene TRBV7-8, with TRBD1 as a possible D gene (6 bases). Germline CDR1 SGHVS, CDR2 FQNEAQ. V was clipped by 6 bases and J by 4 bases, with 25 bases between them. The CDR3 loop spans 18 amino acids. CDR3 sequence: CASRRTPNQGNSNQPQHF. CDR3 sequence (DNA): TGTGCCAGCAGACGTACCCCCAATCAGGGGAATAGTAATCAGCCCCAGCATTTT.

V and J are TRBV7-6 and TRBJ1-2; no clear D gene. V was cut by 10 bases and J by 5 bases, with 17 bases left in between. This CDR3 spans 13 amino acids. From germline, CDR1 is SGHVS and CDR2 FNYEAQ. The CDR3 DNA is TGTGCCACCTCTCCGGGCAAAGGTTATGGCTACACCTTC. Protein sequence: CATSPGKGYGYTF.

This sequence joins TRBV18 and TRBJ2-1; D is possibly TRBD1 (5 bases). The germline gives CDR1 KGHSH, CDR2 LQKENI. Trimming stripped 2 bases from V and 3 bases from J, with 5 bases between. The CDR3 extends over 13 amino acids. In nucleotides, the CDR3 is TGTGCCAGCTCACCAACAGGCTACAATGAGCAGTTCTTC. Amino acids: CASSPTGYNEQFF. Using reference TRBV18 and TRBJ2-1 for the parts outside the CDR3, the full variable domain is NAGVMQNPRHLVRRRGQEARLRCSPMKGHSHVYWYRQLPEEGLKFMVYLQKENIIDESGMPKERFSAEFPKEGPSILRIQQVVRGDSAAYFCASSPTGYNEQFFGPGTRLTVL.